The source of this T cell receptor beta chain is a study of CD8+CD57+ T cells in acquired aplastic anemia. This clonotype was observed a few times. The CDR3 consists of 12 residues. Trimming shortened V by 3 bases and J by 4 bases, and 9 bases separated the two germline ends. Germline CDR1 and CDR2: GTSNPN and SVGIG (reference sequence). Patients picked for sequencing had shown CD8+CD57+ cell expansion detected by flow cytometry. TCR beta VDJ and CDR3 profiling used genomic DNA as template. TCRdb reprocessed the reads via MiXCR and lists one record per CDR3 protein. Of roughly 500,000 distinct CDR3 sequences listed, more than 25% are singletons.

The sequenced sample consisted of sorted CD4+, CD8+, or CD8+CD57+ T cells (not recorded which) from PBMCs. This sequence was found in a human donor with aplastic anemia. This chain uses TRBV30 with TRBJ1-2; a possible D gene is TRBD1 (5 bases). CDR3 in amino acids: CAWSQGFYGYTF. The CDR3 region has the DNA TGTGCCTGGAGCCAGGGATTCTATGGCTACACCTTC.